This T cell receptor beta chain comes out of a study of blood T cell repertoires in COVID-19. Study as a whole: The samples span acute and convalescent COVID-19 from the United States, Italy and Spain.

Method: immunoSEQ multiplex PCR; TCRdb's copy keeps in-frame clones and lacks some. The data hold about 73,000 clones, with roughly four fifths observed a single time. This CDR3 contains 15 residues. V gave up 3 bases and J gave up 7 bases; unmatched junction bases: 7. CDR1 SGHTA and CDR2 FQGNSA come from the germline V gene. This receptor was taken from a man between 65 and 85 years old with COVID-19, enrolled during active disease. V is TRBV7-2 and J is TRBJ1-4, with 8 nucleotides matching TRBD1. Sequencing used peripheral blood. CDR3 nucleotides: TGTGCCAGCAGCTTGGCGGGGACAGGTGGTGAAAAACTGTTTTTT. Encoded protein: CASSLAGTGGEKLFF.